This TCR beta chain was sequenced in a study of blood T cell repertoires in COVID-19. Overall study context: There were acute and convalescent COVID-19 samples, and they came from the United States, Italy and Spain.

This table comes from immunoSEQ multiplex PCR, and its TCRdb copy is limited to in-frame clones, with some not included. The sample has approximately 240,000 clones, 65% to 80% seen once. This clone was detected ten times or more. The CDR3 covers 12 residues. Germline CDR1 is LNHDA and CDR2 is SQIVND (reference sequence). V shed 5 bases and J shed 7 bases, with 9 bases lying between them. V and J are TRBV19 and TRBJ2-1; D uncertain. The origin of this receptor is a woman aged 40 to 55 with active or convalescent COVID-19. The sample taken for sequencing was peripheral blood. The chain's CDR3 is CASSQKTNEQFF. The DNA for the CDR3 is TGTGCCAGTAGTCAAAAAACTAATGAGCAGTTCTTC.